This T cell receptor (beta chain) comes out of a study of T cells in Graves' hyperthyroidism and ophthalmopathy. There are many counts of this clonotype. The V end was cut by 6 bases, the J end by 5 bases, with 19 bases between. The CDR3 loop spans 15 amino acids. Amplified regions were TCR beta CDR3 sequences from RNA transcripts. HTBI primers were employed in a first-round RT-PCR of the TCR CDR3. TCRdb ran MiXCR on the multiplex PCR reads and lists one entry per CDR3 protein. There are around 340,000 distinct CDR3 sequences in the sample; about a sixth occur only once, and around 15% lies in the top ten. Diagnoses were made from clinical symptoms, serum measures (thyroxine and TRAb), thyroid ultrasound and orbital computed tomography. Cells are PBMCs isolated from 10 ml of fresh blood.

Sequenced input: blood. The sequence came from a woman between 35 and 50 years old with Graves' ophthalmopathy. This chain uses TRBV12-3 or TRBV12-4 with TRBJ2-5; D is possibly TRBD1 or TRBD2 (5 bases each). This CDR3 reads CASSPNVGGRETQYF. The CDR3 region has the DNA TGTGCCAGCAGCCCAAATGTTGGGGGAAGGGAGACCCAGTACTTC.